This TCR beta chain is from a study of cytomegalovirus exposure and HLA in healthy donors. It was with 60 Vbeta and 13 Jbeta primers that the PCR ran. In the original analysis: Some 9.9 million of 65 million to 95 million unique TCR beta chains were shared, per a later count. Repertoires were generated with immunoSEQ multiplex PCR, while TCRdb's copy carries only in-frame clones and drops some. The DNA gave D and trimming, while V, J and clone size come from that table. The data contain more than 150,000 clones, 77% of them singletons. Looked up from germline, CDR1 is SGHVS and CDR2 is FNYEAQ. Trimming shortened V by 5 bases and J by 0 bases, and 8 bases separated the two germline ends. CDR3 length: 15 amino acids. Note on this clone: Its antigen is currently unknown.

The study, taken as a whole, reports: A later analysis linked a missense DCLRE1C variant to TCR beta V- and J-gene trimming.

The source of this sequence is a young man in good health and CMV-seronegative. This chain links TRBV7-6 with TRBJ2-6; D is unresolved. The source material was PBMCs. CDR3: CASSPPISGANVLTF. The DNA of the CDR3 is TGTGCCAGCAGCCCCCCCATCTCTGGGGCCAACGTCCTGACTTTC. Complete variable domain (other parts from reference TRBV7-6 and TRBJ2-6): GAGVSQSPRYKVTKRGQDVALRCDPISGHVSLYWYRQALGQGPEFLTYFNYEAQQDKSGLPNDRFSAERPEGSISTLTIQRTEQRDSAMYRCASSPPISGANVLTFGAGSRLTVL.